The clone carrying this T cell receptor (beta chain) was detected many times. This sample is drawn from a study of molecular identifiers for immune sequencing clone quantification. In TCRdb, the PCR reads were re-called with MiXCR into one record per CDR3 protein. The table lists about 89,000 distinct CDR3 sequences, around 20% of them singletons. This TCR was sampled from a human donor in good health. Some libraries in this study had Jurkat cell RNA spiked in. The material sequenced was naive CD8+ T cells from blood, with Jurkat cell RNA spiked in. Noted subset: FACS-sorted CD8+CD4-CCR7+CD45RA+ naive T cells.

In DNA, the CDR3 is TGTGCCAGCGACACAGGGCCGCCCCAGCATTTT. Protein: CASDTGPPQHF. The chain has TRBV28 and TRBJ1-5; D may be TRBD1 (6 bases). This CDR3 has 11 amino acids. V gave up 8 bases and J gave up 9 bases, with 11 bases separating them. Germline CDR1 reads MDHEN; CDR2 reads SYDVKM.